This paragraph reports one TCR beta chain. The sample belongs to a study of cytomegalovirus exposure and HLA in healthy donors. The PCR ran on 60 Vbeta and 13 Jbeta primers. TCRdb's copy holds only in-frame clones and misses some; the assay was immunoSEQ multiplex PCR. The sample lists approximately 100,000 clones; 74% were seen once. This receptor was identified in a man between 45 and 60 years old in good health and CMV-seropositive. The sample taken for sequencing was PBMCs.

Here the CDR3 reads CASRSSRALLTDTQYF. CDR3 DNA: TGTGCCAGCCGTTCTTCCAGGGCTCTTTTAACAGATACGCAGTATTTT. The gene calls are TRBV6-5 and TRBJ2-3; possible D gene TRBD1, 5 bases. This CDR3 is 16 amino acids long. V was shortened by 8 bases and J by 3 bases, with 21 bases between the two germline ends. CDR1 and CDR2 (germline): MNHEY, SVGAGI.